This is a list of T cell receptor beta chains from one sample in a study of T-cell memory formation after mild COVID-19. TCRdb reprocessed the 5' RACE reads with MiXCR, giving one entry per CDR3 protein. The data hold 100,000 to 150,000 distinct CDR3 sequences, with roughly 6% observed a single time. The source material was PBMCs or a T cell subset sorted from them (not recorded which). The source of these receptors is an adult woman who had mild COVID-19 (a few samples of this study predate the infection). Cell type and time point are not known. Each CDR3 is given with its conserved first and last residue. D genes are given only for firm matches. The size field is filled for only some rows; it gives once, few, many or a size class.

TRBJ1-5 | TRBV5-1 | TRBD1 | . | TGCGCCAGCAGCTTGGCAGGGGGGGCTGGGCAGCCCCAGCATTTT | CASSLAGGAGQPQHF
TRBJ1-1 | TRBV6-6 | . | . | TGTGCCAGCAGCCAGGGATTGAACACTGAAGCTTTCTTT | CASSQGLNTEAFF
TRBJ2-6 | TRBV12-3/TRBV12-4 | . | . | TGTGCCAGCAGGGCGTCAGGGGCCAACGTCCTGACTTTC | CASRASGANVLTF
TRBJ2-2 | TRBV24-1 | . | many | TGTGCCACCAGTGATACACAACGAGGGAACACCGGGGAGCTGTTTTTT | CATSDTQRGNTGELFF
TRBJ2-1 | TRBV18 | . | many | TGTGCCAGCTCGCAAGAGCATGAGCAGTTCTTC | CASSQEHEQFF
TRBJ2-1 | TRBV11-2 | . | few | TGTGCCAGCAGCTTAGCTACTTTGATGGAGCAGTTCTTC | CASSLATLMEQFF
TRBJ1-3 | TRBV18 | . | few | TGTGCCAGCTCACCAGGCGGAGGAAACACCATATATTTT | CASSPGGGNTIYF
TRBJ2-7 | TRBV4-1 | . | . | TGCGCCAGCAGCCAAGATGGGCAGAGGAGCTCCTACGAGCAGTACTTC | CASSQDGQRSSYEQYF
TRBJ1-2 | TRBV20-1 | . | . | TGCAGTGCCCTCAAGGACATCTCCTATGGCTACACCTTC | CSALKDISYGYTF
TRBJ1-6 | TRBV14 | . | many | TGTGCCAGCAGCTCGAGCCGGGACATATTCTTGAGCTCCTATAATTCACCCCTCCACTTT | CASSSSRDIFLSSYNSPLHF
TRBJ1-4 | TRBV4-1 | . | few | TGCGCCAGCAGCCAAGTCGGGGTAGGAAGGGGAGGAGAAAAACTGTTTTTT | CASSQVGVGRGGEKLFF